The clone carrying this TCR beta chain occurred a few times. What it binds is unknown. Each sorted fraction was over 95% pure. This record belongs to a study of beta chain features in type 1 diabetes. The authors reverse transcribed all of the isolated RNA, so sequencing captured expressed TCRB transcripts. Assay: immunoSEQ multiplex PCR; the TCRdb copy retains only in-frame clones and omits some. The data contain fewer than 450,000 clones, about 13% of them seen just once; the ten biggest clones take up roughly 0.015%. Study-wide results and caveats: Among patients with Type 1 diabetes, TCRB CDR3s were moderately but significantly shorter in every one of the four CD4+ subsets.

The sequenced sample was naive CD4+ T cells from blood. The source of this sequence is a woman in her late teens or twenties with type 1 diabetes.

In DNA form, the CDR3 reads TGTGCTAGTGGTTCCCGGGACAGGAGGTACTTC. Its protein product is CASGSRDRRYF. This chain links TRBV12-5 with TRBJ2-5; 8 bases line up with TRBD1. V gave up 4 bases and J gave up 13 bases; unmatched junction bases: 5. The CDR3 has 11 residues. CDR1 is LGHNT, CDR2 FRNRAP, per germline.